Sequencing of this TCR beta chain was carried out in a study of shared clonotypes between healthy human individuals. Study observations and caveats: Exclusively blood specimens were collected; tissue repertoires likely differ. Donors were few, which limited the genetic and exposure-history diversity represented.

Cells designated naive CD8 were CD45RO-negative and were positively selected for CCR7, with terminally differentiated effector memory CD45RA+ cells excluded. It was roughly 200 ng DNA, 31,000 or so T cell genomes, that sorted-subset replicate PCRs used. Clones were sequenced by immunoSEQ multiplex PCR, and TCRdb holds only the in-frame ones, with some missing. The repertoire consists of millions of clones, with about 94% occurring once and the leading ten covering approximately 1.2%. Germline-derived CDR1 and CDR2 are LNHNV and YYDKDF (reference sequence). V lost 5 bases, J lost 8 bases, and 16 bases lay in between. The CDR3 is made up of 14 amino acids. About this clone itself: Its antigen remains unidentified.

The sequence came from a man younger than 35 in good health. This sequence joins TRBV15 and TRBJ2-1; possible D gene TRBD2, 5 bases. Sequencing used naive CD8+ T cells sorted from blood. This CDR3 reads CATSPPIGGHEQFF. In DNA, the CDR3 is TGTGCCACCAGCCCCCCCATCGGAGGTCATGAGCAGTTCTTC.